What follows are 15 T cell receptor beta chains derived from one specimen sequenced in a study of vaccination and CD4 T cells after COVID-19. The Oncomine TCR Beta short-read assay generated sequence data from the DNA of cultured CD4+ T cells. TCRdb ran MiXCR on the PCR reads and lists one entry per CDR3 protein. There are around 15,000 distinct CDR3 sequences in the sample; approximately 45% occur only once, and about 19% lies in the top ten. These receptors are not linked to any known antigen. Time point indicated: late sampling 161 to 241 days after vaccination in three convalescent patients. Sample treatment: roughly ten-day PBMC culture with coronavirus spike peptide pools or control peptides (ViraFEST assay). The material sequenced was CD4+ T cells from blood, cultured in vitro, taken about 7 months after SARS-CoV-2 vaccination. The receptors were gathered from a human donor who had recovered from COVID-19.

This clonotype was seen a few times. The chain couples TRBV19 to TRBJ1-5, with D tentatively TRBD1 (5 bases). CDR1 LNHDA and CDR2 SQIVND come from the germline V gene (reference sequence). The CDR3 contains 13 residues. Between the trimmed V and J ends, which lost 3 bases and 8 bases, there was a span of 11 bases. This CDR3 is CASSILRGEPQHF. The CDR3 nucleotides are TGTGCCAGTAGTATTTTGCGGGGGGAGCCCCAGCATTTT.

This rearrangement joins TRBV4-2 to TRBJ2-1; tentative D call: TRBD2 (6 bases). Germline V gives CDR1 LGHNA, CDR2 YNFKEQ. V dropped 4 bases and J dropped 4 bases, with 11 bases sitting between them. The CDR3 spans 14 residues. DNA for the CDR3: TGTGCCAGCAGCCCTCGGGCGGGGTACAATGAGCAGTTCTTC. Translation: CASSPRAGYNEQFF.

The gene calls are TRBV7-8 and TRBJ2-5, with 12 bases aligning to TRBD2. CDR3 length equals 18 residues. Germline lookup yields CDR1 SGHVS and CDR2 FQNEAQ. Trimming took 0 bases from V and 1 from J; bases not matched to a gene: 6. DNA for the CDR3: TGTGCCAGCAGCTTAGCGAGGACTAGCGGGATCCTCCAAGAGACCCAGTACTTC. It translates to CASSLARTSGILQETQYF.

This rearrangement joins TRBV2 to TRBJ2-7, with TRBD2 matching over 9 bases. CDR1 is SNHLY and CDR2 is FYNNEI in the germline V gene. The V and J ends lost 5 bases and 5 bases, in that order; junction bases with no gene match: 4. This CDR3 is built from 13 residues. The CDR3, as DNA: TGTGCCAGCAGTTCAGGACTAGCGCACGAGCAGTACTTC. It yields the protein CASSSGLAHEQYF.

As for this clonotype: It may be a read error: a sequence one base away is much more abundant. The chain carries TRBV7-9 and TRBJ2-7; possibly TRBD1 for D (6 bases). V was cut by 5 bases and J by 7 bases, with 18 bases left in between. The germline gives CDR1 SEHNR, CDR2 FQNEAQ (reference sequence). This CDR3 has 14 amino acids. CDR3 in amino acids: CASSLNIPRGEQYF. In DNA, the CDR3 is TGTGCCAGCAGCCTTAACATTCCAAGGGGGGAGCAGTACTTC.

In this sample, this clonotype turned up a few times. The chain joins TRBV6-5 to TRBJ2-1; 8 bases match TRBD1. CDR1 is MNHEY and CDR2 is SVGAGI in the germline V gene. The V segment lost 2 bases and the J segment 0 bases; nucleotides outside the gene matches: 3. CDR3 length equals 16 residues. The CDR3: CASSYLGQGSYNEQFF. In nucleotides, the CDR3 is TGTGCCAGCAGTTACCTCGGACAGGGCTCCTACAATGAGCAGTTCTTC.

The genes are TRBV20-1 and TRBJ2-1; 7 bases match TRBD2. The germline gives CDR1 DFQATT, CDR2 SNEGSKA (reference sequence). The V segment lost 0 bases and the J segment 5 bases; nucleotides outside the gene matches: 13. The CDR3 is made up of 17 amino acids. The CDR3 is CSARDKGTLAVNNEQFF. CDR3 nucleotide sequence: TGCAGTGCTAGAGATAAAGGCACGCTAGCGGTAAACAATGAGCAGTTCTTC.

Only a few counts were recorded for this clonotype. The chain combines TRBV19 with TRBJ1-6; D uncertain. This CDR3 has 15 residues. The ends were cut back, 3 bases at V and 0 bases at J, with 6 bases in the middle. Germline assignment: CDR1 LNHDA and CDR2 SQIVND (reference sequence). CDR3 sequence reads: CASSIESSYNSPLHF. The CDR3 DNA follows: TGTGCCAGTAGTATCGAGAGCTCCTATAATTCACCCCTCCACTTT.

CDR3 region: CSARTAGGYTF. The CDR3 nucleotides read TGCAGTGCTAGGACTGCGGGGGGCTACACCTTC. The chain has TRBV20-1 and TRBJ1-2; D call uncertain. V dropped 3 bases and J dropped 8 bases, with 10 bases sitting between them. Germline loops: CDR1 DFQATT, CDR2 SNEGSKA (reference sequence). This CDR3 is 11 amino acids long.

The J gene is TRBJ2-7, the V gene TRBV10-3; maybe TRBD1 (6 bases). The germline V gene has CDR1 ENHRY and CDR2 SYGVKD. The CDR3 extends over 15 amino acids. Trimming left V 6 bases short and J 6 bases short, with 21 bases between. CDR3 nucleotide sequence: TGTGCCATCAGCAAGCCGCCGGGACATGGAAGCGAGCAGTACTTC. The encoded protein is CAISKPPGHGSEQYF.

This clonotype was counted only a few times. The chain joins TRBV6-1 to TRBJ2-7; D may be TRBD1 or TRBD2 (5 bases each). Looked up from germline, CDR1 is MNHNS and CDR2 is SASEGT. The germline V and J ends were trimmed by 3 bases and 3 bases, with 12 bases remaining between them. The CDR3 totals 14 residues. CDR3 amino acids: CASSEGPLDYEQYF. Written as DNA, the CDR3 is TGTGCCAGCAGTGAGGGACCGCTGGACTACGAGCAGTACTTC.

This clonotype has more than one count but fewer than ten. The CDR3 bases are TGTGCCAGCAGTTCCTGGGGACAGGGGTACGAGCAGTACTTC. Translated: CASSSWGQGYEQYF. V is TRBV27 and J is TRBJ2-7, with 10 nucleotides matching TRBD1. Trimming cost V 4 bases and J 4 bases; bases outside gene matches: 4. CDR1 is MNHEY, CDR2 SMNVEV, per germline (reference sequence). The CDR3 runs 14 residues.

This chain joins TRBV7-8 and TRBJ2-7, with D possibly being TRBD1 (5 bases). V dropped 1 base and J dropped 5 bases, with 15 bases sitting between them. This CDR3 spans 15 amino acids. Germline V gene lookup returns CDR1 SGHVS and CDR2 FQNEAQ. CDR3 nucleotides: TGTGCCAGCAGCTTAGTCGCCAGGGATTCCCACGAGCAGTACTTC. Encoded protein: CASSLVARDSHEQYF.

The J gene is TRBJ2-5, the V gene TRBV6-6; D might be TRBD1 (6 bases). Deletions cut 5 bases from V and 5 bases from J, with 18 bases between. This CDR3 contains 15 residues. Germline CDR1 is MNHNY and CDR2 is SVGAGI (reference sequence). Here the CDR3 DNA reads TGTGCCAGCAGTGAGGGCAGGGGCGCTTGGGAGACCCAGTACTTC. Amino acid sequence: CASSEGRGAWETQYF.

The V gene is TRBV7-2, the J gene TRBJ1-6, with TRBD1 matching over 7 bases. The V and J ends lost 5 bases and 1 base, in that order; junction bases with no gene match: 8. In germline, CDR1 is SGHTA, CDR2 FQGNSA. The CDR3 contains 17 residues. The chain's CDR3 is CASSQRQGESYNSPLHF. CDR3 DNA: TGTGCCAGCAGCCAGCGACAGGGAGAATCCTATAATTCACCCCTCCACTTT.